This T cell receptor beta chain was captured by sequencing in a study of beta chain features in type 1 diabetes. Study summary: The patient and healthy donor groups were comparable for age, gender and cell yields.

Of the isolated RNA, all was reverse transcribed, and so the sequenced material was expressed TCRB transcripts. Only in-frame clones appear in the TCRdb table, and some are missing; sequencing was by immunoSEQ multiplex PCR. The data contain over 120,000 clones, 9% to 9.5% of them singletons. Germline values: CDR1 MGHDK, CDR2 SYGVNS. The CDR3 is 13 residues long. With V trimmed by 6 bases and J by 3 bases, 1 base remained unmatched. Based on CD45RO/CCR7/CD25/CD127/CD95/CD27, CD4+ regulatory, stem cell-like memory, naive and central memory cells were sorted. Populations isolated by sorting all had purity greater than 95%.

The sequence derives from a man aged 18-30 years in good health. This sequence joins TRBV25-1 and TRBJ1-1; the match to TRBD1 covers 10 bases. Source material: central memory CD4+ T cells from blood. The DNA for the CDR3 is TGTGCCAGCAGGGGACAGGGGTACACTGAAGCTTTCTTT. Its protein product is CASRGQGYTEAFF.